This T cell receptor beta chain came from a study of cytomegalovirus exposure and HLA in healthy donors. The CDR3 totals 15 residues. Trimming removed 4 bases from V and 2 bases from J; junction bases left unmatched: 6. Germline V gene lookup returns CDR1 SGDLS and CDR2 YYNGEE. This clone was recorded a few times. Measured with immunoSEQ multiplex PCR; TCRdb has only the in-frame clones, and not every one. The data contain around 200,000 clones, 65% to 85% of them seen just once; the ten biggest clones take up 2.5% to 3%. The chain combines TRBV9 with TRBJ2-3; 8 nucleotides agree with TRBD2. The source is a woman aged 18 to 35 in good health and CMV-seropositive. Specimen: PBMCs. The CDR3 spells CASSLGGAHTDTQYF. The DNA for the CDR3 is TGTGCCAGCAGCCTCGGGGGGGCTCACACAGATACGCAGTATTTT.